This TCR beta chain was captured in a study of T cells in tuberculosis. Study overall: This South African cohort compared adolescents with or without latent tuberculosis against adults with active tuberculosis.

Here immunoSEQ multiplex PCR was the method, and the copy in TCRdb shows in-frame clones only, minus some. The sample contains 25,000 to 35,000 clones, 95% of which appear only once. Latent tuberculosis screening used tuberculin skin test and IGRA at entry. V was pared by 2 bases and J by 1 base, with 5 bases of the junction left unmatched. The length of the CDR3 is 17 residues. Per germline, CDR1 MGHRA and CDR2 YSYEKL. The material sequenced was PBMCs. This receptor was taken from a donor between 10 and 29 years old with latent tuberculosis or without tuberculosis infection. The J gene is TRBJ2-3, the V gene TRBV4-1; 11 positions match TRBD2. Written as DNA, the CDR3 is TGCGCCAGCAGCCAATTAGCGGGGGGGCGGGGCACAGATACGCAGTATTTT. Translated: CASSQLAGGRGTDTQYF.